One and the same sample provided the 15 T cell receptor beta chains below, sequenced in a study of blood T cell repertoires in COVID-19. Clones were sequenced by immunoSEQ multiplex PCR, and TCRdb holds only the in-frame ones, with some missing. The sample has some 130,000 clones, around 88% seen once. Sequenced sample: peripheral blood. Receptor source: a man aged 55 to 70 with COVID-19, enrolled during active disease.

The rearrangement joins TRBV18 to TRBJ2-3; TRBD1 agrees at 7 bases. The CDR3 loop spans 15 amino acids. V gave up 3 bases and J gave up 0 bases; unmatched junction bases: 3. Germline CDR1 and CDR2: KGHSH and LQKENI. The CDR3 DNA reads TGTGCCAGCTCACCTGGGACAGCGAGCACAGATACGCAGTATTTT. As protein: CASSPGTASTDTQYF. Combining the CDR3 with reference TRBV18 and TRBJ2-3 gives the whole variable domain NAGVMQNPRHLVRRRGQEARLRCSPMKGHSHVYWYRQLPEEGLKFMVYLQKENIIDESGMPKERFSAEFPKEGPSILRIQQVVRGDSAAYFCASSPGTASTDTQYFGPGTRLTVL.

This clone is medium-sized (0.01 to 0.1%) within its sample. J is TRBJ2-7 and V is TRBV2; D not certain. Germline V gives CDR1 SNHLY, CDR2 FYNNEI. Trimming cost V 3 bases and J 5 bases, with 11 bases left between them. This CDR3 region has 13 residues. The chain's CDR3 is CASSEVRVNEQYF. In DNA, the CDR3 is TGTGCCAGCAGTGAGGTACGGGTGAACGAGCAGTACTTC.

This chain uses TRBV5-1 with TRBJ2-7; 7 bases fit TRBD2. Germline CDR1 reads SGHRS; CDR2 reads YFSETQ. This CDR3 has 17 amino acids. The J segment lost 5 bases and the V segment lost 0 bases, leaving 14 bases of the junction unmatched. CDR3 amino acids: CASSLAGREGWKDEQYF. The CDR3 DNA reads TGCGCCAGCAGCTTGGCGGGGAGGGAGGGTTGGAAGGACGAGCAGTACTTC.

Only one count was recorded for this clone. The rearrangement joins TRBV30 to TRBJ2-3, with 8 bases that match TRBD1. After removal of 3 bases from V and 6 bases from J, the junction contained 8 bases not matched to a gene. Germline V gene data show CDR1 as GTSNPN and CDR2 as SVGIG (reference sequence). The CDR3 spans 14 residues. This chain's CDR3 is CAWSGGQGRDTQYF. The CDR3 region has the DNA TGTGCCTGGAGCGGAGGACAGGGCAGGGATACGCAGTATTTT.

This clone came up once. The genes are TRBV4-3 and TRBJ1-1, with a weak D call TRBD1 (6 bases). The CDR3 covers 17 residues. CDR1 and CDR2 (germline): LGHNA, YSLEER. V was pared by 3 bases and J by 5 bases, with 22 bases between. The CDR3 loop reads CASSQDPGARGWTEAFF. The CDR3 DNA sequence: TGCGCCAGCAGCCAGGATCCAGGGGCCCGGGGATGGACTGAAGCTTTCTTT.

In DNA form, the CDR3 reads TGTGCCACCAGCAGAGTACGGGGGGCCTCCTACGAGCAGTACTTC. Residues: CATSRVRGASYEQYF. The V gene is TRBV15, the J gene TRBJ2-7; TRBD2 might be the D (7 bases). Per the germline V gene, CDR1 is LNHNV and CDR2 is YYDKDF (reference sequence). The CDR3 is 15 amino acids. The V end lost 1 base, the J end lost 0 bases, and 10 bases lay between the germline ends.

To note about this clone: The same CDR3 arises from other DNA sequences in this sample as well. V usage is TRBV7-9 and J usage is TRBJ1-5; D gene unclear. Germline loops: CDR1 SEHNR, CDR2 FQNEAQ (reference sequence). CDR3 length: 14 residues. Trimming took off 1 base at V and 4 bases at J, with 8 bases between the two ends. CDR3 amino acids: CASSLVGSNQPQHF. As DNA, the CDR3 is TGTGCCAGCAGCTTAGTTGGCTCTAATCAGCCCCAGCATTTT.

Here the CDR3 DNA reads TGTGCCAGCAGCGCCGGACACTTAACTAATGAAAAACTGTTTTTT. Protein sequence: CASSAGHLTNEKLFF. The chain is built from TRBV9 and TRBJ1-4; D may be TRBD1 (5 bases). The germline V gene encodes CDR1 SGDLS and CDR2 YYNGEE. Deletions cut 3 bases from V and 1 base from J, with 10 bases between. CDR3 size: 15 residues.

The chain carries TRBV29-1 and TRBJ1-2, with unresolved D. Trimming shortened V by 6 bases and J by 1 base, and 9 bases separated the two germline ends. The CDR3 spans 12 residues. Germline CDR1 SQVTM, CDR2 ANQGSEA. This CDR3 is CSVRGGNYGYTF. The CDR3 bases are TGCAGCGTCCGAGGAGGTAACTATGGCTACACCTTC. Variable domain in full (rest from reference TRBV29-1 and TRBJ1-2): SAVISQKPSRDICQRGTSLTIQCQVDSQVTMMFWYRQQPGQSLTLIATANQGSEATYESGFVIDKFPISRPNLTFSTLTVSNMSPEDSSIYLCSVRGGNYGYTFGSGTRLTVV.

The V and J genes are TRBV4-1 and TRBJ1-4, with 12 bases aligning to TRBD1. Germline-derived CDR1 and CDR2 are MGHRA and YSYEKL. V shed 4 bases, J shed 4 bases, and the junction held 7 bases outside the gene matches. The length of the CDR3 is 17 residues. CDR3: CASSLRDRGLSNEKLFF. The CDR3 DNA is TGCGCCAGCAGCCTCCGGGACAGGGGGCTGAGTAATGAAAAACTGTTTTTT.

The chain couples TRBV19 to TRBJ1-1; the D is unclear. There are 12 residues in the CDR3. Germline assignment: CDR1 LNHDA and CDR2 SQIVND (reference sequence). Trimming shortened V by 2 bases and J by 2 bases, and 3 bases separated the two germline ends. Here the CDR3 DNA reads TGTGCCAGTAGTATATTAAACACTGAAGCTTTCTTT. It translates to CASSILNTEAFF.

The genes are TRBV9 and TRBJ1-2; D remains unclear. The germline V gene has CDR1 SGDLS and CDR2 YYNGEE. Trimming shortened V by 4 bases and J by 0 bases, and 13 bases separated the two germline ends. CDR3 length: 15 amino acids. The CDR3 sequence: CASSSNTLANYGYTF. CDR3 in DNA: TGTGCCAGCAGCTCAAATACTCTAGCTAACTATGGCTACACCTTC.

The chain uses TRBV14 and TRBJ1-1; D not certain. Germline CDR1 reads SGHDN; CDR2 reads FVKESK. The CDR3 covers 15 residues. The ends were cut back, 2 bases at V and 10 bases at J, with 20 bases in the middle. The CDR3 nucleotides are TGTGCCAGCAGCCAATCCCGGACCTCCCCAGCGGGAGCTTTCTTT. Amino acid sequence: CASSQSRTSPAGAFF. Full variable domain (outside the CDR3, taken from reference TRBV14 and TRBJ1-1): EAGVTQFPSHSVIEKGQTVTLRCDPISGHDNLYWYRRVMGKEIKFLLHFVKESKQDESGMPNNRFLAERTGGTYSTLKVQPAELEDSGVYFCASSQSRTSPAGAFFGQGTRLTVV.

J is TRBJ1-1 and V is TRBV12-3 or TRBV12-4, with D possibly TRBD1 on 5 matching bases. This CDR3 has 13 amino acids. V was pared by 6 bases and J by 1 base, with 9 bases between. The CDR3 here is CASSYTGNTEAFF. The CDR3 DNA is TGTGCCAGCAGCTATACAGGGAACACTGAAGCTTTCTTT.

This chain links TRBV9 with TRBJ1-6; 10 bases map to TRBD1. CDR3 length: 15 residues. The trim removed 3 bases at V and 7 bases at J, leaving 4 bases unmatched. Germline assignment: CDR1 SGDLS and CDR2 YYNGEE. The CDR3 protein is CASSGGDRGNSPLHF. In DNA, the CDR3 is TGTGCCAGCAGCGGCGGGGACAGGGGCAATTCACCCCTCCACTTT.